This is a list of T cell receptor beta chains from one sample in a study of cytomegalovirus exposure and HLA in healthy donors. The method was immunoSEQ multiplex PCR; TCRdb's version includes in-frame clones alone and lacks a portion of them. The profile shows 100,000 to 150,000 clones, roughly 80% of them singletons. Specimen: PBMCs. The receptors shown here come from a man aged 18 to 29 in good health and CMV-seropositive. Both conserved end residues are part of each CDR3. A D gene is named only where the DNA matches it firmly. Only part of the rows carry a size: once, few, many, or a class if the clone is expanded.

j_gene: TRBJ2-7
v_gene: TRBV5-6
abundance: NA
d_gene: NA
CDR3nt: TGTGCCAGCAGCTTCTCAGGCAGGGTCTCCTACGAGCAGTACTTC
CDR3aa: CASSFSGRVSYEQYF

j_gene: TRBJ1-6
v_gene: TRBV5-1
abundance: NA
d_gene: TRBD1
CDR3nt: TGCGCCAGCAGGCCGACAGGGTCTAATTCACCCCTCCACTTT
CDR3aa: CASRPTGSNSPLHF

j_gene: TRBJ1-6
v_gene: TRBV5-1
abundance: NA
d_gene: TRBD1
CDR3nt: TGCGCCAGCAGCCCGGGACAGGGTAATTCACCCCTCCACTTT
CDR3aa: CASSPGQGNSPLHF

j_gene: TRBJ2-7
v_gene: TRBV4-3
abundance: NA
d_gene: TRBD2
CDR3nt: TGCGCCAGCAGCCAAGACGTAGCGGGACCCCTCGTTGAGCAGTACTTC
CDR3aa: CASSQDVAGPLVEQYF

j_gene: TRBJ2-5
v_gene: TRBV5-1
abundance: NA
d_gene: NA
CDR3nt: TGCGCCAGCAGCTTGGATGGCCGGCGGGAGACCCAGTACTTC
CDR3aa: CASSLDGRRETQYF

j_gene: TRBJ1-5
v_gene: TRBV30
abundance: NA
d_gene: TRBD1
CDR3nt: TGTGCCTGGAGTGTTCCCGGGACAGGACCCGATAATAGCAATCAGCCCCAGCATTTT
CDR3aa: CAWSVPGTGPDNSNQPQHF

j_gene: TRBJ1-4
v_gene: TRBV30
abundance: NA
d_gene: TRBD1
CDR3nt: TGTGCCTGGAGTGCCGACAGGGTTAATGAAAAACTGTTTTTT
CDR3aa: CAWSADRVNEKLFF

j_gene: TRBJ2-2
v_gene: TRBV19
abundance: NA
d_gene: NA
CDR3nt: TGTGCCAGTAGTATTCGTGCGGCAGCAACCGGGGAGCTGTTTTTT
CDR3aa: CASSIRAAATGELFF

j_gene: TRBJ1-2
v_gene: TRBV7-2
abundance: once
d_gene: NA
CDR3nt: TGTGCCAGCAGCTTAGAGCAGGGCGACTATGGCTACACCTTC
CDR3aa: CASSLEQGDYGYTF

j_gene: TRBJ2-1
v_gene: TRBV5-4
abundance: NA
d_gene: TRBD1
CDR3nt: TGTGCCAGCAGCTCACCGACAGGGGGCGATGAGCAGTTCTTC
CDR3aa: CASSSPTGGDEQFF

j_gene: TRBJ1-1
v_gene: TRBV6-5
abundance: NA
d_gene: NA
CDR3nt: TGTGCCAGCCGTCGGATCTCAGGTCGGTCGGATCCTTTCTTT
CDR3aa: CASRRISGRSDPFF

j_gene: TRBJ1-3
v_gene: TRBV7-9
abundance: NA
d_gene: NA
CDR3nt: TGTGCCAGCAGCTTAACGGCGGGGCGCCGGGGAAACACCATATATTTT
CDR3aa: CASSLTAGRRGNTIYF

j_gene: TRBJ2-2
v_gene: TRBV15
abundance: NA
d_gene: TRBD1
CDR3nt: TGTGCCACCAGCAGAGTTCACGCAGGGGGCACCGGGGAGCTGTTTTTT
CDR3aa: CATSRVHAGGTGELFF

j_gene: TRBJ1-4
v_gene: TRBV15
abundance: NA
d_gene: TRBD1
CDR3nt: TGTGCCACCAGCTCCTCCAGGGGGCGAAGTGAAAAACTGTTTTTT
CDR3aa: CATSSSRGRSEKLFF

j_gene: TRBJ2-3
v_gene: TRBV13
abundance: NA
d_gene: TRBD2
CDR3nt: TGTGCCAGCAGCACCGGGACTAGCTCCATGGATACGCAGTATTTT
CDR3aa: CASSTGTSSMDTQYF

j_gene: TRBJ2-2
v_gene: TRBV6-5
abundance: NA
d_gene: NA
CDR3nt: TGTGCCAGCTACCTAGCGCCGAACACCGGGGAGCTGTTTTTT
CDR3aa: CASYLAPNTGELFF

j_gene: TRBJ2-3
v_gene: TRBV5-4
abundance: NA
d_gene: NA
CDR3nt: TGTGCCACCAACCGGGTGGATCCAGATACGCAGTATTTT
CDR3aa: CATNRVDPDTQYF

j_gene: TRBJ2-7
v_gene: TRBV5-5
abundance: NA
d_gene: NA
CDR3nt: TGTGCCAGCAGCTCGTTTATCTACGAGCAGTACTTC
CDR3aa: CASSSFIYEQYF

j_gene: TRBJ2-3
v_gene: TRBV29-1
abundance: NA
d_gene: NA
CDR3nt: TGCAGCTCTAGGGGGGACAGAGGCACAGATACGCAGTATTTT
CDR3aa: CSSRGDRGTDTQYF

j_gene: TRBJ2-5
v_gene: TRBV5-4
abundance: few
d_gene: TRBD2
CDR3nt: TGTGCCAGCAGCTCTATAGCGGGGGGCCGTGGGACCCAGTACTTC
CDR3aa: CASSSIAGGRGTQYF

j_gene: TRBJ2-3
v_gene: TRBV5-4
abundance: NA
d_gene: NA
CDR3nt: TGTGCCAGCAGCTTGGCCGGGACACAGGCAGATACGCAGTATTTT
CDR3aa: CASSLAGTQADTQYF

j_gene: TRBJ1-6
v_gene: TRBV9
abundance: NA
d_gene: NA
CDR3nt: TGTGCCAGCAGAGAACAGGGTCCTCATTCACCCCTCCACTTT
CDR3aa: CASREQGPHSPLHF

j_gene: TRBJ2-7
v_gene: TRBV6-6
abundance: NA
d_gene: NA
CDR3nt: TGTGCCAGCAGGGACATTGTCTACGAGCAGTACTTC
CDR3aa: CASRDIVYEQYF

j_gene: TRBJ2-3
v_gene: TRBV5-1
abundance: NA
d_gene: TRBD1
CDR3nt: TGCGCCAGCAGCTTGGAGTTGAGCGGACAGGGGACAGATACGCAGTATTTT
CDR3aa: CASSLELSGQGTDTQYF

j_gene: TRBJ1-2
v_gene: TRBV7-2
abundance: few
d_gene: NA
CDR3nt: TGTGCCAGCAGCCTGAATCAGGGGATCGACAATGGCTACACCTTC
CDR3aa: CASSLNQGIDNGYTF